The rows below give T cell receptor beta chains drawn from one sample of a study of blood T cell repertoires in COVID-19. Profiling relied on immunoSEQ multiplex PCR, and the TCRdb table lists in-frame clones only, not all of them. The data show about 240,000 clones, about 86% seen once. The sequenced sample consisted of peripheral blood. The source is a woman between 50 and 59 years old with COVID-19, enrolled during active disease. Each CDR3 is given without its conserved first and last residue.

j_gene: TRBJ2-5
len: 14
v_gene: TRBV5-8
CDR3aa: ASSSGTHIDQETQY

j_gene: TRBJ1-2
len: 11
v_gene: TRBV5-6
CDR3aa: ASSLDPPYGYT

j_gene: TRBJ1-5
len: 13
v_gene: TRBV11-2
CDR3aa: ASSLEGDSNQPQH

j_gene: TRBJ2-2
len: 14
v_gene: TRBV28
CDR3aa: ASAFRGGLNTGELF

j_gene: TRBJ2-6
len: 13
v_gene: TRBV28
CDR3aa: ASSQQGPGANVLT

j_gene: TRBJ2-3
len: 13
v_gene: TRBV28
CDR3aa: ASRFLAGGPDTQY

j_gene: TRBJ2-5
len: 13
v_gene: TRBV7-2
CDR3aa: ASSLGGAPQETQY

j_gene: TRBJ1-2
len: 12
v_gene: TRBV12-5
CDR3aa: ASGLRTGDYGYT

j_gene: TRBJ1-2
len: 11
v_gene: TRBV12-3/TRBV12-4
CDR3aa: ASSLTAGRGYT

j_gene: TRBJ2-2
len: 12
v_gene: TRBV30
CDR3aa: AWSVSGGSGELF

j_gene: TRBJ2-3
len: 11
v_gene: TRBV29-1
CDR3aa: SVESLAGDTQY

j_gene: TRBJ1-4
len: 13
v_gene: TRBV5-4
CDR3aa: ASSSKAGANEKLF

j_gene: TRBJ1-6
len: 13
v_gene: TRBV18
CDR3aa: ASSPGTGALSPLH

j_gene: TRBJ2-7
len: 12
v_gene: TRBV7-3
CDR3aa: ASSLRGGPYEQY

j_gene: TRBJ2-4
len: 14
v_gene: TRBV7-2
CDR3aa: ASSQVGGMVKNIQY

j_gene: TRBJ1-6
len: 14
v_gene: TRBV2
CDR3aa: ASRRGSGTANSPLH

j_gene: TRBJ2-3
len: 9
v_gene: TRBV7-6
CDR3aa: ASSFGDTQY

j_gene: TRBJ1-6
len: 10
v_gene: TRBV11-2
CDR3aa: ASSLGTTPLH

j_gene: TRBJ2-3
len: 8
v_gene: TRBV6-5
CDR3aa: ASLSDTQY

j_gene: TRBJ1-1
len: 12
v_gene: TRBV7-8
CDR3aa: ASSLGQPNTEAF

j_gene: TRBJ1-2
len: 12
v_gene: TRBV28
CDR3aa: ASSLGTLNYGYT

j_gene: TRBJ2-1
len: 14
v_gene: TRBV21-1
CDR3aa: ASSTPSGGAYNEQF

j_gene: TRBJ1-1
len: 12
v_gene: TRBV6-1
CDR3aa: ASSELSTNTEAF

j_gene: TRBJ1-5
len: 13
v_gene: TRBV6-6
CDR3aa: ASRGHTYSNQPQH

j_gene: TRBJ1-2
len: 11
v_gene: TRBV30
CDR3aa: AGTTGNTYGYT

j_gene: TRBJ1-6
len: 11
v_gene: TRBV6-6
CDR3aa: ASSFPGGSPLH

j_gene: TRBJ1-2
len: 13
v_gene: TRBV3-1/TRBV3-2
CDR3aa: ASSPRTGANYGYT

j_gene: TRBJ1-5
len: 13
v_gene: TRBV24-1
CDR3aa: ATSVGGAANQPQH

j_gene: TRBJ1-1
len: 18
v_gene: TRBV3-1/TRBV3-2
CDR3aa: ASSLLILSPNRGYNTEAF

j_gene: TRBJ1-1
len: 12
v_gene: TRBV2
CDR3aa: ASRDRGLWTEAF

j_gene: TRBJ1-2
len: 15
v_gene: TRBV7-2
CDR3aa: ASSLEAGGGPLYGYT

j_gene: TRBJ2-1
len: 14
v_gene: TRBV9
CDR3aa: ASSVVSAPYYNEQF

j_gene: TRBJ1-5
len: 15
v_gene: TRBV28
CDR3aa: ASSFYNNRGGVQPQH

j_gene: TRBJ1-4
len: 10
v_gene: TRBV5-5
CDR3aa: ASSLAAGGLF

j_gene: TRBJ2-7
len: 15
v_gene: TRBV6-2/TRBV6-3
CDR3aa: ASSYGTGPAFTYEQY

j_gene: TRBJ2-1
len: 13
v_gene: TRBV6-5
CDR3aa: ASSYSFSSGNEQF

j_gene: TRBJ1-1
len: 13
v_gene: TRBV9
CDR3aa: ASSSTGMADTEAF

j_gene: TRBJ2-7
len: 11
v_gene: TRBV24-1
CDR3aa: ATSDFTGNEQY

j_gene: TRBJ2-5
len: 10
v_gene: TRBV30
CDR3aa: AWSPPTETQY

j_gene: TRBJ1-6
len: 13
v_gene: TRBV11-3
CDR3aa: ASSLMTGLNSPLH

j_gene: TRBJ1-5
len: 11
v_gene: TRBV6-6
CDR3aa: ASSRQANQPQH

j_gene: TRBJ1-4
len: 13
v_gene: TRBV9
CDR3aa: ASSAPDRVDEKLF

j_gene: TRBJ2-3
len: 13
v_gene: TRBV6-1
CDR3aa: ASSEWGGATDTQY

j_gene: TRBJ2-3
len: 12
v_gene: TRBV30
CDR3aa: AQGLAGGQGTQY

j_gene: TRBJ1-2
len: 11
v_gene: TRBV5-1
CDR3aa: ASSLPQGYGYT

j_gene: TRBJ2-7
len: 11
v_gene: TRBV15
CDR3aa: ATSPPRGYEQY

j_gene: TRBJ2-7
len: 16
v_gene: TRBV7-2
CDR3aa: ASSLVTGGTGLSYEQY

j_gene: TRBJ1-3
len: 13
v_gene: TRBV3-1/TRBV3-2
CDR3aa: ASSQDWGLGNTIY

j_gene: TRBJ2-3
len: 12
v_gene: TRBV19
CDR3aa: ASSLGGGTDTQY

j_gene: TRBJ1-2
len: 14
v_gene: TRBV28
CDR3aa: ASSLSIRGSNYGYT

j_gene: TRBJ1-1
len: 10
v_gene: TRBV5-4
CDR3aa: ASSLGQGKGF